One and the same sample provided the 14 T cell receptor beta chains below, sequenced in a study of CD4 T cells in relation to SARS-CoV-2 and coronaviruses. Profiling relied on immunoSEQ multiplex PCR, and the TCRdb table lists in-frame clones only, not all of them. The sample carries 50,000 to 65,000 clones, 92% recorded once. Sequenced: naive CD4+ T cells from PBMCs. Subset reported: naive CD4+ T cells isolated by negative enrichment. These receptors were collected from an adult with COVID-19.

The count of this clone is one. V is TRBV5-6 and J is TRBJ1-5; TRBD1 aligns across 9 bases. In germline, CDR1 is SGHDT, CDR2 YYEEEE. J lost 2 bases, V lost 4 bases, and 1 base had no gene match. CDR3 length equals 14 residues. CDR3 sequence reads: CASSRTGGNQPQHF. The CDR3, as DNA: TGTGCCAGCAGCAGGACAGGGGGCAATCAGCCCCAGCATTTT.

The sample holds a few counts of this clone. The CDR3 sequence is CASSKTANSPLHF. CDR3 nucleotides: TGTGCCAGCAGTAAAACAGCAAATTCACCCCTCCACTTT. This chain connects TRBV27 to TRBJ1-6; the D is unclear. The CDR3 is 13 amino acids. CDR1 is MNHEY, CDR2 SMNVEV, per germline (reference sequence). The V gene lost 5 bases and the J gene lost 7 bases, with 9 bases spanning the gap.

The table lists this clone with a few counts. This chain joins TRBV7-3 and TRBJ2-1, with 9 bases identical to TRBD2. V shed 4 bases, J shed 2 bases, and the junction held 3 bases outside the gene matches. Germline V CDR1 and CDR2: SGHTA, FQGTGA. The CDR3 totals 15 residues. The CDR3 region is CASSSTSGPYNEQFF. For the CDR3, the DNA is TGTGCCAGCAGCTCTACTAGCGGGCCCTACAATGAGCAGTTCTTC.

DNA of the CDR3: TGTGCCAGCAGTGTCCCGGGACTAGCAAGGAATGAGCAGTTCTTC. Translation gives CASSVPGLARNEQFF. The chain combines TRBV25-1 with TRBJ2-1; 9 bases agree with TRBD2. Germline V lookup: CDR1 MGHDK, CDR2 SYGVNS. CDR3 size: 15 residues. V gave up 4 bases and J gave up 7 bases; unmatched junction bases: 8.

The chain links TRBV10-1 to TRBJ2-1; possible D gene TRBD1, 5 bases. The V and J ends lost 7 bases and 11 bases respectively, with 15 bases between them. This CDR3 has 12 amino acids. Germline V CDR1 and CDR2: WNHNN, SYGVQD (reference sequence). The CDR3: CASKDNPGKQFF. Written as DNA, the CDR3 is TGCGCCAGCAAGGACAATCCAGGTAAGCAGTTCTTC.

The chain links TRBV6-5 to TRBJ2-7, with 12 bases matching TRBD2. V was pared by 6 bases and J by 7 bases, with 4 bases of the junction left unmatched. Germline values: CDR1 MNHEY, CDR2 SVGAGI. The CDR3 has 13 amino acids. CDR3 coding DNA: TGTGCCAGCAGACCTAGCGGGAGGGAGGAGCAGTACTTC. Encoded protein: CASRPSGREEQYF.

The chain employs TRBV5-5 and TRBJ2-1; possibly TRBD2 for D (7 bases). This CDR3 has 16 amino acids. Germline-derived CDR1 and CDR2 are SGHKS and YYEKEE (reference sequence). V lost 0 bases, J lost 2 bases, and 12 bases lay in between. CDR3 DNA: TGTGCCAGCAGCTTGGTCCAGGGGAGGGCCTACAATGAGCAGTTCTTC. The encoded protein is CASSLVQGRAYNEQFF.

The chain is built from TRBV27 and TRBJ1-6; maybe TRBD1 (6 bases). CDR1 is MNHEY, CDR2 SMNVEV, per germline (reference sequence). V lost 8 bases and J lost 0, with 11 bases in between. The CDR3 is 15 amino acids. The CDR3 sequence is CASCKGDSYNSPLHF. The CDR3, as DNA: TGTGCCAGCTGTAAGGGGGACTCCTATAATTCACCCCTCCACTTT.

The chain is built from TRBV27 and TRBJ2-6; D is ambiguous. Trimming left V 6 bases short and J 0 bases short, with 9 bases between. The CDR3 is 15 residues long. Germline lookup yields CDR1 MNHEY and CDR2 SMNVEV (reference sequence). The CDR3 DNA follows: TGTGCCAGCAGCTACGGTGTCTCTGGGGCCAACGTCCTGACTTTC. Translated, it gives CASSYGVSGANVLTF.

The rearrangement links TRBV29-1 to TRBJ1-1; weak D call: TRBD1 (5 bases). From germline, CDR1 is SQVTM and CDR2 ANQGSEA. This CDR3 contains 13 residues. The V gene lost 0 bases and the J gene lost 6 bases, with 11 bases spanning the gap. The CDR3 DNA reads TGCAGCGTTGAAGATGGGGGTATCCCTGAAGCTTTCTTT. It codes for CSVEDGGIPEAFF.

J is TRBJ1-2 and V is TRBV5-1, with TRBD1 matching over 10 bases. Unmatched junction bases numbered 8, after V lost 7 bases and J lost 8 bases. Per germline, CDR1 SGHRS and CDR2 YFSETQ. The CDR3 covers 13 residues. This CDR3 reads CASQTGGAGGYTF. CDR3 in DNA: TGCGCCAGCCAGACAGGGGGCGCCGGGGGCTACACCTTC. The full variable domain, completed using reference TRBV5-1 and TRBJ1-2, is KAGVTQTPRYLIKTRGQQVTLSCSPISGHRSVSWYQQTPGQGLQFLFEYFSETQRNKGNFPGRFSGRQFSNSRSEMNVSTLELGDSALYLCASQTGGAGGYTFGSGTRLTVV.

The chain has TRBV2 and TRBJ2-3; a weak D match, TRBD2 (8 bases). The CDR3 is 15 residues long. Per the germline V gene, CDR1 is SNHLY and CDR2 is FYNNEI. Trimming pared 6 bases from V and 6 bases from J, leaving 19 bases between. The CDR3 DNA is TGTGCCAGCAGCACGTCCAGGGGGACTAGGGATACGCAGTATTTT. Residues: CASSTSRGTRDTQYF.

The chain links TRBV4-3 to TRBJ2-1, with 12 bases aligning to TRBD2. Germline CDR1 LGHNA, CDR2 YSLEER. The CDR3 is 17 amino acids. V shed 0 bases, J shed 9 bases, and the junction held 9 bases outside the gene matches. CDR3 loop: CASSQEPRLAGVIEQFF. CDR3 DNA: TGCGCCAGCAGCCAAGAGCCTAGACTAGCGGGAGTCATTGAGCAGTTCTTC.

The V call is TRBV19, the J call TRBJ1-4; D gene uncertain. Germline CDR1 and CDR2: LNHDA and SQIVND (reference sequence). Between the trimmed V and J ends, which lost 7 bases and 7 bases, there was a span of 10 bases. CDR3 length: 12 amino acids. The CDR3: CASNGDSEKLFF. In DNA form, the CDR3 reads TGTGCCAGTAACGGCGATAGTGAAAAACTGTTTTTT.